The next 11 T cell receptor beta chains were all read from a single sample in a study of blood T cell repertoires in COVID-19. Sequencing was performed with immunoSEQ multiplex PCR; in TCRdb, only in-frame clones are kept and a portion is missing. The profile shows some 270,000 clones, about 90% of them singletons. Sequencing input: PBMCs or T cells enriched from blood (not recorded which). The receptors originated from a woman under 40 with acute COVID-19.

This chain connects TRBV29-1 to TRBJ2-2; D unclear. Germline CDR1 is SQVTM and CDR2 is ANQGSEA. This CDR3 region has 15 residues. Trimming pared 2 bases from V and 3 bases from J, leaving 13 bases between. The CDR3 sequence is CSVELARPDTGELFF. DNA for the CDR3: TGCAGCGTTGAATTGGCCAGGCCGGACACCGGGGAGCTGTTTTTT.

The rearrangement joins TRBV27 to TRBJ1-5; no clear D. Trimming left V 5 bases short and J 5 bases short, with 13 bases between. The CDR3 contains 14 residues. Per germline, CDR1 MNHEY and CDR2 SMNVEV (reference sequence). CDR3 sequence reads: CASSLAGLYQPQHF. CDR3 in DNA: TGTGCCAGCAGTCTTGCGGGGTTGTATCAGCCCCAGCATTTT.

V gene TRBV5-1 combines with J gene TRBJ2-5; 11 positions match TRBD1. In germline, CDR1 is SGHRS, CDR2 YFSETQ. V shed 4 bases and J 5 bases; nucleotides not matched to a gene: 4. The CDR3 covers 14 residues. The DNA of the CDR3 is TGCGCCAGCAGCCCCGGGACAGGGGGGGAGACCCAGTACTTC. This codes for CASSPGTGGETQYF.

The chain recombines TRBV25-1 with TRBJ2-3; 8 bases fit TRBD2. The trim removed 5 bases at V and 2 bases at J, leaving 15 bases unmatched. The germline V gene has CDR1 MGHDK and CDR2 SYGVNS. The CDR3 is made up of 18 amino acids. CDR3 DNA sequence: TGTGCCAGCAGTCCCCCGGGGGGGCTTTCGGGCTTCACAGATACGCAGTATTTT. This codes for CASSPPGGLSGFTDTQYF.

This clone was detected only once. V is TRBV6-5 and J is TRBJ2-7; D might be TRBD2 (6 bases). The CDR3 consists of 13 residues. Germline V CDR1 and CDR2: MNHEY, SVGAGI. V lost 2 bases and J 6 bases, leaving 11 bases between the germline ends. CDR3 nucleotides: TGTGCCAGCAGTTACGGGGGGACGTTCGAGCAGTACTTC. Translated: CASSYGGTFEQYF.

This rearrangement joins TRBV29-1 to TRBJ2-7, with 12 bases aligning to TRBD2. V lost 6 bases to trimming and J lost 2 bases; unmatched junction nucleotides: 2. Germline V gene lookup returns CDR1 SQVTM and CDR2 ANQGSEA. The CDR3 is 13 residues long. The CDR3 reads CSVRLAGAYEQYF. In DNA form, the CDR3 reads TGCAGCGTCCGACTAGCGGGGGCCTACGAGCAGTACTTC.

J is TRBJ2-7 and V is TRBV5-1; 11 positions match TRBD2. CDR3 length: 19 residues. Germline loops: CDR1 SGHRS, CDR2 YFSETQ. After removal of 0 bases from V and 2 bases from J, the junction contained 13 bases not matched to a gene. The CDR3 bases are TGCGCCAGCAGCTTGGCCGATAGACTAGCGGGAATAATAACCTACGAGCAGTACTTC. It translates to CASSLADRLAGIITYEQYF.

The chain uses TRBV2 and TRBJ1-2, with D perhaps TRBD1 (5 bases). The V end was cut by 4 bases, the J end by 8 bases, with 11 bases between. CDR3 length equals 12 residues. The germline CDR1 and CDR2 sequences are SNHLY and FYNNEI. The CDR3 loop reads CASSGSWGGYTF. CDR3 DNA: TGTGCCAGCAGTGGATCATGGGGCGGCTACACCTTC.

This clone was counted between two and nine times. The genes are TRBV5-6 and TRBJ2-4; 9 nucleotides line up with TRBD2. Germline trimming cut 2 bases from V and 7 bases from J; bases unmatched to any gene: 7. Germline CDR1 reads SGHDT; CDR2 reads YYEEEE. This CDR3 is built from 15 residues. The CDR3 DNA reads as TGTGCCAGCAGCTTAGGAGCGGGAGGCCCGAACATTCAGTACTTC. Residues: CASSLGAGGPNIQYF.

J is TRBJ2-1 and V is TRBV11-1; D may be TRBD1 (7 bases). Germline values: CDR1 SGHAT, CDR2 FQDESV (reference sequence). The CDR3 is made up of 14 amino acids. The V gene lost 3 bases and the J gene lost 6 bases, with 12 bases spanning the gap. The DNA for the CDR3 is TGTGCCAGCAGCTTTTGGCAGGGGGGCAATGAGCAGTTCTTC. It yields the protein CASSFWQGGNEQFF.

The gene calls are TRBV29-1 and TRBJ1-5; no definite D call. Germline loops: CDR1 SQVTM, CDR2 ANQGSEA. The CDR3 has 13 amino acids. In nucleotides, the CDR3 is TGCAGAGCGCGGGGTGTTTTCAATCAGCCCCAGCATTTT. Its protein product is CRARGVFNQPQHF.